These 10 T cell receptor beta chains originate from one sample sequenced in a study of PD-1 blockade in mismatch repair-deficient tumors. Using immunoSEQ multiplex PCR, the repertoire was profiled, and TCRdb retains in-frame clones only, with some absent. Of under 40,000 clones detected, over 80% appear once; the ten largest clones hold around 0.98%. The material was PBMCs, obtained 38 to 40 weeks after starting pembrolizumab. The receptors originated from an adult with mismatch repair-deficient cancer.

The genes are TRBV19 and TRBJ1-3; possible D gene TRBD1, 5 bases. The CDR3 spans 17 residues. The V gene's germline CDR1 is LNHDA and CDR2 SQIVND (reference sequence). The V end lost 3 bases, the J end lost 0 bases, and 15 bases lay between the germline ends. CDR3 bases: TGTGCCAGTAGTATTCGATCAGGGCTCTCCTCTGGAAACACCATATATTTT. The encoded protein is CASSIRSGLSSGNTIYF.

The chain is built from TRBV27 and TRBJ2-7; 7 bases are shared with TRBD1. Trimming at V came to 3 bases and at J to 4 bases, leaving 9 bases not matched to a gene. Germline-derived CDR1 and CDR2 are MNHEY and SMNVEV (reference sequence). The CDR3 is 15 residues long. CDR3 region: CASSFQLTGSYEQYF. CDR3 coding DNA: TGTGCCAGCAGTTTCCAACTGACAGGGTCGTACGAGCAGTACTTC.

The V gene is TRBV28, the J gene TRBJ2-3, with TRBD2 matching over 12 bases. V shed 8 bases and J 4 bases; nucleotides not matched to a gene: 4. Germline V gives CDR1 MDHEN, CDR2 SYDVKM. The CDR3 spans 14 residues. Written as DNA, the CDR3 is TGTGCCAGCCGACTAGCGGGAGATTCAGATACGCAGTATTTT. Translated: CASRLAGDSDTQYF.

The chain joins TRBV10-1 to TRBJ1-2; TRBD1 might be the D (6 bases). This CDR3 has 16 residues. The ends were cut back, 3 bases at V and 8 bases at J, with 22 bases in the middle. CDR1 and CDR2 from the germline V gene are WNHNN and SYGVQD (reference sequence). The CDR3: CASSEEGTPPLRGYTF. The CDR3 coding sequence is TGCGCCAGCAGTGAAGAGGGGACACCCCCTTTAAGAGGCTACACCTTC.

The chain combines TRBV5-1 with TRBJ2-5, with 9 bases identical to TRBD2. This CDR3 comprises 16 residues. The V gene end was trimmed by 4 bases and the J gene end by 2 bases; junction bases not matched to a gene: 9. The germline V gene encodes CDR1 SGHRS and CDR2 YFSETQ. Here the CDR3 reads CASSRRAGGTQETQYF. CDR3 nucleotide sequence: TGCGCCAGCAGCCGTCGAGCGGGAGGTACTCAAGAGACCCAGTACTTC.

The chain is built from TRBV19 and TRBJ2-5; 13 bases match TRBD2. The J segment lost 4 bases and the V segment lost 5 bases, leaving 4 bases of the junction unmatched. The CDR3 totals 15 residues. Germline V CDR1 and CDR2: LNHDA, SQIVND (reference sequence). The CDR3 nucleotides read TGTGCCAGTAGTTTGGGACTAGCGGGACGAGAGACCCAGTACTTC. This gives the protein CASSLGLAGRETQYF. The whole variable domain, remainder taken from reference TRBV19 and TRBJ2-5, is DGGITQSPKYLFRKEGQNVTLSCEQNLNHDAMYWYRQDPGQGLRLIYYSQIVNDFQKGDIAEGYSVSREKKESFPLTVTSAQKNPTAFYLCASSLGLAGRETQYFGPGTRLLVL.

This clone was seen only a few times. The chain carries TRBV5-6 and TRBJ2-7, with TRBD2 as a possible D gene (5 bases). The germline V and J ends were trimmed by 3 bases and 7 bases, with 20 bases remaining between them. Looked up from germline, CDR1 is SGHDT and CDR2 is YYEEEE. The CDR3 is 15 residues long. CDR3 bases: TGTGCCAGCAGCTGGGAGAGACTCCCTCTTTGGGAGCAGTACTTC. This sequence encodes CASSWERLPLWEQYF.

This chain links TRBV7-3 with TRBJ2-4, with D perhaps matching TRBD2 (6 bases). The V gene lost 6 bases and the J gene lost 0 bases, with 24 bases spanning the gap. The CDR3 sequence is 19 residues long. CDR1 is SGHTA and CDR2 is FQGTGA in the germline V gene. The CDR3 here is CASSIGGGALIGAKNIQYF. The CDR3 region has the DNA TGTGCCAGCAGTATAGGTGGAGGGGCCCTGATTGGAGCCAAAAACATTCAGTACTTC.

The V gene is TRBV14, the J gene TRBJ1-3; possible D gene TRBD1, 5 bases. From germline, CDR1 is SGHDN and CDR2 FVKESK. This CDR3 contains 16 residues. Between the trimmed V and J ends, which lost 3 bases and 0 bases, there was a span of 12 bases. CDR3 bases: TGTGCCAGCAGCCAGAGGCGGGGGAACTCTGGAAACACCATATATTTT. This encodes CASSQRRGNSGNTIYF.

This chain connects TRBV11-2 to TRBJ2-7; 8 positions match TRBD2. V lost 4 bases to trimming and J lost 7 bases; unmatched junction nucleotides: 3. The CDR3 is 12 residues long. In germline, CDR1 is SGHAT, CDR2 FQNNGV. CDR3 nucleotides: TGTGCCAGCAGCTGGGGCGGGGGGGAGCAGTACTTC. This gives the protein CASSWGGGEQYF.